This T cell receptor beta chain stems from a study of Ad26.COV2.S vaccination and SARS-CoV-2 variants (dated by TCRdb to 2020 to 2022). At the level of the whole study: Donors in the vaccine arm were drawn from COV1001, a phase I-IIa trial of Ad26.COV2.S in healthy adults that was multicentre, randomized, double-blind and placebo-controlled. Participants in the trial were split at random into five groups of five each, receiving low-dose or high-dose Ad26.COV2.S once or twice, or else placebo on both occasions. Sequencing of the TCRbeta repertoire served to evaluate the specificity and breadth of SARS-CoV-2-reactive T cell receptors following Ad26.COV2.S vaccination. A total of some 30 samples were included in the TCR-sequenced set, comprising around 19 Ad26.COV2.S vaccine recipients, 5 placebo recipients and 8 SARS-CoV-2 convalescent individuals. Investigators did not know the trial group allocation while performing experiments and assessing outcomes. Ad26.COV2.S was given intramuscularly at 5x10^10 or 1x10^11 viral particles, as a single shot or as two shots 56 days apart.

In this sample, this clone turned up once. The clone's antigen remains unknown. It has no much larger one-base neighbor in the sample; base qualities were not kept. The immunoSEQ Assay was used to sequence TCRbeta CDR3 regions. After extraction, genomic DNA underwent amplification by bias-controlled multiplex PCR, followed by high-throughput sequencing. The paper's processing steps were these. Collapsing and filtering of sequences were performed to quantify the absolute abundance of each unique TCRbeta CDR3 region. Usable DNA was measured by amplifying reference genes present in all nucleated cells, and TCRbeta template counts were normalized to that usable DNA to estimate T cell fraction. Repertoire TCRs were annotated as SARS-CoV-2-specific when V gene, CDR3 amino acid sequence and J gene were exactly matched to a known reactive TCR set. MIRA supplied the reference SARS-CoV-2 TCR set, which was filtered for enrichment in COVID-19-positive ImmuneCODE repertoires so that public or cross-reactive TCRs were removed. Using the MIRA antigens, annotated TCRs were further analysed by specific ORF or by position within an ORF. Breadth was defined as annotated unique rearrangements over total unique productive rearrangements; depth was the summed frequency of those rearrangements. Two-sided Wilcoxon rank-sum tests were used to compare TCR breadth between groups. The table was pulled from immuneACCESS by TCRdb, which kept in-frame rearrangements only. Such tables lose some clones; where checked, under half of the loss comes from unresolved V genes, and the rest has no known cause. V and J calls and clone size are copied from that table; D and trimming were computed from the DNA. This sample has about 400,000 clones in its table, and 83% of those were observed once. The top ten clonotypes cover about 7.1% of the sample.

Looking up the germline V gene (reference sequence) yields CDR1 SEHNR and CDR2 FQNEAQ. V loses 5 bases of germline sequence and J loses 4 bases, and the interval between the two ends is 14 bases. Including cysteine and phenylalanine, the CDR3 has 14 amino acids. Kept here is only the CDR3 DNA, which spans 42 bases and is read in frame from base 1. Explained via the paper, the treatment or condition label denotes: 15 to 20 received Ad26.COV2.S at low or high dose, single or two shots; about five received placebo; per-sample allocation not given. Repertoires of vaccine and placebo recipients were sequenced from samples collected on day 63 after the first injection. In Cohort 1b, 25 adults aged 18-55 years were enrolled at a single site in Boston, USA, between 29 July and 7 August 2020. Ad26.COV2.S was a replication-incompetent adenovirus type 26 vector expressing a prefusion-stabilized SARS-CoV-2 spike protein from the original Wuhan strain.

What the study reported, not specific to this receptor: The authors noted that the TCR breadth and depth analyses may have underestimated total T cell responses. The study was not powered for comparison of responses between vaccine doses or regimens. Non-spike TCR breadth was comparable between vaccine and placebo recipients, consistent with the vaccine containing only spike. Ad26.COV2.S recipients had higher spike-specific TCR breadth than placebo recipients (P = 0.0014). Substantial breadth of spike-specific CD8+ and CD4+ T cell responses was reported after vaccination.

The TCR was taken from a person between 18 and 65 years old who received the Ad26.COV2.S COVID-19 vaccine or a placebo. The rearrangement combines TRBV7-9 with TRBJ1-2, with the D gene too uncertain to name. The source material was peripheral blood, sampled in a trial of Ad26.COV2.S vaccine versus placebo. The CDR3 is CASSPIHAGYGYTF. The sequenced DNA is TGTGCCAGCAGCCCAATACATGCAGGCTATGGCTACACCTTC.